This T cell receptor beta chain originates from a study of type 1 and type 2 diabetes patients. For the study at large: Donors were type 1 diabetes, type 2 diabetes, or nondiabetic controls. CD4+ or CD8+ T cells were positively selected from PBMCs with microbeads.

Peripheral blood, about 11 milliliters per participant, was collected. The CDR3 is made up of 18 amino acids. Germline lookup yields CDR1 LNHDA and CDR2 SQIVND (reference sequence). V lost 3 bases to trimming and J lost 11 bases; unmatched junction nucleotides: 16. The PCR template was genomic DNA. The TCR beta CDR3 region was amplified using 30 forward and 13 reverse primers. MiXCR, run by TCRdb on the multiplex PCR reads, gives a single entry per CDR3 protein. The sample has approximately 260,000 distinct CDR3 sequences, roughly 48% seen once; the top ten hold approximately 14%. This receptor was identified in a man between 18 and 29 years old with type 2 diabetes. The sample taken for sequencing was peripheral blood mononuclear cells (PBMCs). The chain uses TRBV19 and TRBJ2-1, with 13 bases matching TRBD2. Here the CDR3 DNA reads TGTGCCAGTAGTATCAGCCCTCCGACTAGCGGGAGGTCGAATAAGCAGTTCTTC. Residues: CASSISPPTSGRSNKQFF.